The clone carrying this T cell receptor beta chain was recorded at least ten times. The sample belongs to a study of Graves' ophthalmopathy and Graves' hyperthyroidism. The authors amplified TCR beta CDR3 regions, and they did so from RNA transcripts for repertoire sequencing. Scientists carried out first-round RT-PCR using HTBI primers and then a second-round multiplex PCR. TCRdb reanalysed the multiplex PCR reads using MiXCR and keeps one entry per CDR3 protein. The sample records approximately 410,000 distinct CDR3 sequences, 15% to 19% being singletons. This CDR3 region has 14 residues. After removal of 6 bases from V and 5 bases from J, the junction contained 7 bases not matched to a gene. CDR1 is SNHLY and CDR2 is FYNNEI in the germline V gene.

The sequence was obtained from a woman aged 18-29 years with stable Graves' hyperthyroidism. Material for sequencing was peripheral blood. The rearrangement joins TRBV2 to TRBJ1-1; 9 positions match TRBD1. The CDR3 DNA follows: TGTGCCAGCAGGAAAACAGGGGGCTCGACTGAAGCTTTCTTT. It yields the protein CASRKTGGSTEAFF. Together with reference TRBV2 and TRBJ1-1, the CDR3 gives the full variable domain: EPEVTQTPSHQVTQMGQEVILRCVPISNHLYFYWYRQILGQKVEFLVSFYNNEISEKSEIFDDQFSVERPDGSNFTLKIRSTKLEDSAMYFCASRKTGGSTEAFFGQGTRLTVV.